This T cell receptor (beta chain) was sequenced during a study of T cell responses to AZD1222 COVID-19 vaccine. About this clone: Its antigen is not known.

The CDR3 has 14 residues. Germline assignment: CDR1 SGHTA and CDR2 FQGNSA. Trimming at V came to 4 bases and at J to 8 bases, leaving 5 bases not matched to a gene. Profiled with immunoSEQ multiplex PCR; TCRdb holds only in-frame clones, not every one. This sample has some 150,000 clones; over 70% occur once, and the top ten carry approximately 9%. Study-level results: With two AZD1222 doses given, Spike-specific TCR breadth and depth both rose.

Sequences were derived from peripheral blood, sampled 28 days after the second AZD1222 dose. The chain uses TRBV7-2 and TRBJ1-4, with 9 nucleotides matching TRBD1. The sequence came from an adult who received the AZD1222 COVID-19 vaccine. CDR3 region: CASSSQGASEKLFF. CDR3 sequence (DNA): TGTGCCAGCAGCTCACAGGGGGCATCCGAAAAACTGTTTTTT. The variable domain in full, with the rest retrieved from reference TRBV7-2 and TRBJ1-4, is GAGVSQSPSNKVTEKGKDVELRCDPISGHTALYWYRQSLGQGLEFLIYFQGNSAPDKSGLPSDRFSAERTGGSVSTLTIQRTQQEDSAVYLCASSSQGASEKLFFGSGTQLSVL.